This T cell receptor (beta chain) was sequenced in a study of shared clonotypes between healthy human individuals. Study findings and constraints: Relative to memory subsets, naive subsets generally showed larger estimated richness.

Trimming at V came to 4 bases and at J to 8 bases, leaving 7 bases not matched to a gene. Germline values: CDR1 GTSNPN, CDR2 SVGIG (reference sequence). CDR3 length equals 12 residues. Assay execution took place at the deep level. Clones were read by immunoSEQ multiplex PCR, and TCRdb kept only the in-frame ones, dropping some. The sample lists some 2,500,000 clones; about nine tenths were seen once. As for this clone: The antigen is not known.

The chain couples TRBV30 to TRBJ1-2, with TRBD1 matching over 7 bases. The TCR was taken from a man aged 18 to 30 in good health. Some clones in this sample may be carry-over from other donors' samples. The sequenced sample consisted of naive CD4+ T cells from PBMCs. Indicated subset: CD45RA+ positively selected. CDR3 bases: TGTGCCTGGACAGGGGGTGTCGAAGGCTACACCTTC. Residues: CAWTGGVEGYTF.